These T cell receptor beta chains were read from a single sample in a study of PD-1 blockade in classical Hodgkin lymphoma. Sequencing used immunoSEQ multiplex PCR; TCRdb keeps in-frame clones, though not all of them. The data contain about 72,000 clones, about 93% of them singletons. Sequences were derived from peripheral blood mononuclear cells (PBMCs), sampled at baseline. Receptors were obtained from a human donor with classical Hodgkin lymphoma. Both conserved end residues are part of each CDR3. Fields, in order: D gene, V gene, clone size, J gene, CDR3 DNA, CDR3 protein. D genes are given only for firm matches. Clone size is not always given. Where it is, it says once, few, many or a class for expanded clones.

TRBD2	TRBV28	-	TRBJ2-3	TGTGCCAGCAGCCATTACATCCTAGCGGGACTCACTCCTAGCACAGATACGCAGTATTTT	CASSHYILAGLTPSTDTQYF
-	TRBV7-6	-	TRBJ1-2	TGTGCCAGCAGCTTAGGTCCCGCCTATGGCTACACCTTC	CASSLGPAYGYTF
-	TRBV6-1	-	TRBJ1-1	TGTGCCAGCACGGGGAAGTTGGCTTTCTTT	CASTGKLAFF
-	TRBV15	-	TRBJ2-2	TGTGCCACCAGCAGAGGTGGGAACACCGGGGAGCTGTTTTTT	CATSRGGNTGELFF
-	TRBV28	-	TRBJ2-7	TGTGCCAGCACCCCCGGGGCAGGCCTCTCCTACGAGCAGTACTTC	CASTPGAGLSYEQYF
-	TRBV6-5	-	TRBJ2-1	TGTGCCAGCAGTTACTCGAACGGCAATGAGCAGTTCTTC	CASSYSNGNEQFF
-	TRBV2	-	TRBJ2-3	TGTGCCAGCGGCGCCGACCTACCTAGCACAGATACGCAGTATTTT	CASGADLPSTDTQYF
-	TRBV7-7	-	TRBJ2-5	TGTGCCAGCAGCCCACACCTTCCGCAAGAGACCCAGTACTTC	CASSPHLPQETQYF
TRBD1	TRBV27	once	TRBJ1-2	TGTGCCAGCAGTTTCTCGACAGGGGCTAACTATGGCTACACCTTC	CASSFSTGANYGYTF
-	TRBV2	-	TRBJ1-3	TGTGCCAGCAGAGCGGAAGCTGGAAACACCATATATTTT	CASRAEAGNTIYF
-	TRBV4-2	-	TRBJ2-5	TGTGCCAGCAGCCAAGAACAGGTAGCGGAAGAGACCCAGTACTTC	CASSQEQVAEETQYF
TRBD1	TRBV19	-	TRBJ2-5	TGTGCCAGTAGTTTGCTCGTGGCAGGGGGCCAAGAGACCCAGTACTTC	CASSLLVAGGQETQYF
TRBD2	TRBV2	-	TRBJ2-5	TGTGCCAGCAGAGCTAGCGGGGGGGTCGAGACCCAGTACTTC	CASRASGGVETQYF
TRBD1	TRBV11-1	-	TRBJ2-3	TGTGCCAGCAGCTCCTGGACAGGGGTAGGCACAGATACGCAGTATTTT	CASSSWTGVGTDTQYF
-	TRBV5-1	once	TRBJ1-4	TGCGCCAGCAGCCAGGAAGCAACTAATGAAAAACTGTTTTTT	CASSQEATNEKLFF
-	TRBV4-2	-	TRBJ2-7	TGTGCCAGCAGCCAAGGCGTCGGGTACGAGCAGTACTTC	CASSQGVGYEQYF
-	TRBV27	-	TRBJ2-7	TGTGCCAGCAGTTTCAGGACCGAGCAGTACTTC	CASSFRTEQYF
-	TRBV9	-	TRBJ1-4	TGTGCCAGCAGCCTCCGGGGGCAGGTTAATGAAAAACTGTTTTTT	CASSLRGQVNEKLFF
TRBD2	TRBV18	-	TRBJ2-1	TGTGCCAGCTCAGCGGGACTAGCGGGTGATAGCTCCTACAATGAGCAGTTCTTC	CASSAGLAGDSSYNEQFF
-	TRBV6-6	-	TRBJ1-2	TGTGCCAGCAGGTCCCTTTTGGAATCTGGCTACACCTTC	CASRSLLESGYTF
-	TRBV7-2	-	TRBJ2-1	TGTGCCAGCAGCCCGGGGTGGGAGCAGTTCTTC	CASSPGWEQFF